A single count supports the clone carrying this T cell receptor (beta chain). The V gene's germline CDR1 is SNHLY and CDR2 FYNNEI. The length of the CDR3 is 15 residues. The V end lost 2 bases, the J end lost 4 bases, and 12 bases lay between the germline ends. Measured with immunoSEQ multiplex PCR; TCRdb has only the in-frame clones, and not every one. Of around 94,000 clones in the sample, 85% are singletons; the top ten hold 4.5%. The data were taken from a study of T cell responses to AZD1222 COVID-19 vaccine. The gene calls are TRBV2 and TRBJ2-1; D possibly corresponds to TRBD1 (6 bases). Sequencing was performed on peripheral blood, taken 28 days after the second AZD1222 dose. The source is an adult who received the AZD1222 COVID-19 vaccine. DNA for the CDR3: TGTGCCAGCAGTGAACTCGGACAGAGTTACAATGAGCAGTTCTTC. Encoded protein: CASSELGQSYNEQFF.